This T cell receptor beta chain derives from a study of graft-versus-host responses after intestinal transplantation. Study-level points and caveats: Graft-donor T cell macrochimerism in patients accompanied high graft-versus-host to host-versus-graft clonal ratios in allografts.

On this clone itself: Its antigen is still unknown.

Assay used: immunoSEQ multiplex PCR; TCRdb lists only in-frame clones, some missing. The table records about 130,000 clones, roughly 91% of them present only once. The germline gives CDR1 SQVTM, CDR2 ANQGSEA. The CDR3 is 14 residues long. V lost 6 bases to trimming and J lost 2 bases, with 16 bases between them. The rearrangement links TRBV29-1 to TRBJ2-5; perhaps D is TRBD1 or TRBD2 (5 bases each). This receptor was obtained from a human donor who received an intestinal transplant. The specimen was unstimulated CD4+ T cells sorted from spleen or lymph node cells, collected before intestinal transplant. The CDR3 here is CSVIFQGGQETQYF. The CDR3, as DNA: TGCAGCGTAATTTTTCAGGGCGGGCAAGAGACCCAGTACTTC. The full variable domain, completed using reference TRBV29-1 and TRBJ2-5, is SAVISQKPSRDICQRGTSLTIQCQVDSQVTMMFWYRQQPGQSLTLIATANQGSEATYESGFVIDKFPISRPNLTFSTLTVSNMSPEDSSIYLCSVIFQGGQETQYFGPGTRLLVL.